Listed here are 28 T cell receptor beta chains from one sample, sequenced in a study of Ad26.COV2.S vaccination and SARS-CoV-2 variants. Generated by immunoSEQ multiplex PCR, the TCRdb table keeps only in-frame clones and is missing some. Here the sample spans about 180,000 clones, approximately 88% being singletons. Sequenced here: peripheral blood, sampled after recovery from COVID-19. The receptors stem from a human donor who had recovered from COVID-19.

This clone was counted once. The V and J genes are TRBV4-1 and TRBJ2-5; 7 bases match TRBD2. The trim removed 4 bases at V and 4 bases at J, leaving 9 bases unmatched. CDR1 is MGHRA, CDR2 YSYEKL, per germline. The CDR3 has 15 residues. The CDR3 protein is CASSLGGRRGETQYF. CDR3 DNA: TGCGCCAGCAGCCTAGGCGGGAGACGGGGAGAGACCCAGTACTTC.

The gene calls are TRBV13 and TRBJ1-2, with D unresolved. The CDR3 totals 12 residues. Germline lookup yields CDR1 PRHDT and CDR2 FYEKMQ (reference sequence). The V and J ends lost 0 bases and 8 bases respectively, with 7 bases between them. CDR3 sequence (DNA): TGTGCCAGCAGCTTAGGCGCCTCGGGCTACACCTTC. It codes for CASSLGASGYTF.

The rearrangement uses TRBV4-1 and TRBJ1-5; 10 bases are a match to TRBD1. V shed 3 bases, J shed 7 bases, and the junction held 18 bases outside the gene matches. Germline V gives CDR1 MGHRA, CDR2 YSYEKL. The CDR3 consists of 19 residues. CDR3 loop: CASSQSPGQGMTKSQPQHF. The CDR3 DNA reads as TGCGCCAGCAGCCAGTCTCCGGGACAGGGGATGACTAAGTCGCAGCCCCAGCATTTT.

The V and J genes are TRBV7-2 and TRBJ1-5; a weak D match, TRBD1 (6 bases). Germline V gene data show CDR1 as SGHTA and CDR2 as FQGNSA. V was pared by 4 bases and J by 5 bases, with 18 bases between. This CDR3 spans 16 amino acids. This CDR3 is CASSSSGGLFYQPQHF. The DNA for the CDR3 is TGTGCCAGCAGCTCCTCCGGGGGCCTGTTTTATCAGCCCCAGCATTTT.

This chain uses TRBV19 with TRBJ1-5, with a weak D call TRBD1 (5 bases). The germline CDR1 and CDR2 sequences are LNHDA and SQIVND (reference sequence). Trimming cost V 3 bases and J 6 bases, with 6 bases left between them. The CDR3 has 12 residues. The CDR3 bases are TGTGCCAGTAGTATTGGGGGTCAGCCCCAGCATTTT. Translating it yields CASSIGGQPQHF.

This clone was counted once. J is TRBJ2-4 and V is TRBV10-3; 9 nucleotides agree with TRBD1. V lost 6 bases and J lost 6; bases outside the gene matches: 3. Germline V gene lookup returns CDR1 ENHRY and CDR2 SYGVKD. CDR3 length equals 13 residues. The CDR3 sequence: CAISRQGGNIQYF. CDR3 nucleotide sequence: TGTGCCATCAGCCGACAGGGGGGAAACATTCAGTACTTC.

This chain uses TRBV4-1 with TRBJ2-3; 11 bases are shared with TRBD2. Germline V gives CDR1 MGHRA, CDR2 YSYEKL. V was clipped by 4 bases and J by 1 base; unmatched bases: 10. This CDR3 comprises 18 residues. The CDR3 DNA reads TGCGCCAGCAGCCCTTCGGGACTAGCGGCGAGGGGCACAGATACGCAGTATTTT. Amino acid sequence: CASSPSGLAARGTDTQYF.

The chain combines TRBV9 with TRBJ2-5; D perhaps matches TRBD2 (5 bases). The V end lost 0 bases, the J end lost 6 bases, and 12 bases lay between the germline ends. The CDR3 covers 14 residues. From germline, CDR1 is SGDLS and CDR2 YYNGEE. This CDR3 is CASSVDGGMKTQYF. CDR3 bases: TGTGCCAGCAGCGTAGATGGAGGTATGAAGACCCAGTACTTC.

The chain combines TRBV6-6 with TRBJ2-7, with no clear D. Germline assignment: CDR1 MNHNY and CDR2 SVGAGI (reference sequence). Trimming removed 6 bases from V and 3 bases from J, with 15 bases in between. The length of the CDR3 is 14 residues. The CDR3 spells CASSPGRGRYEQYF. The CDR3 nucleotides read TGTGCCAGCAGCCCAGGACGCGGACGCTACGAGCAGTACTTC.

The V gene is TRBV11-3, the J gene TRBJ2-3; D not certain. The CDR3 runs 15 residues. CDR1 SGHNT and CDR2 YENEEA come from the germline V gene. Deletions cut 2 bases from V and 6 bases from J, with 15 bases between. CDR3 coding DNA: TGTGCCAGCAGCTTAATTGGGGTAAAAGGGGATACGCAGTATTTT. Protein: CASSLIGVKGDTQYF. The variable domain in full, completed from reference TRBV11-3 and TRBJ2-3, reads EAGVVQSPRYKIIEKKQPVAFWCNPISGHNTLYWYLQNLGQGPELLIRYENEEAVDDSQLPKDRFSAERLKGVDSTLKIQPAELGDSAVYLCASSLIGVKGDTQYFGPGTRLTVL.

This sequence joins TRBV4-2 and TRBJ2-5; the match to TRBD2 covers 8 bases. The germline V gene has CDR1 LGHNA and CDR2 YNFKEQ. V trimming: 4 bases; J trimming: 2 bases; junction bases outside the gene matches: 6. CDR3 length equals 15 residues. CDR3 DNA: TGTGCCAGCAGCCTGGCGGGGGGCCAACAAGAGACCCAGTACTTC. Its protein is CASSLAGGQQETQYF.

The rearrangement joins TRBV27 to TRBJ2-7; 9 bases are a match to TRBD1. The germline V gene has CDR1 MNHEY and CDR2 SMNVEV (reference sequence). The CDR3 runs 16 residues. V lost 3 bases, J lost 2 bases, and 8 bases stayed unmatched. CDR3 residues: CASSFYPTGGAYEQYF. DNA for the CDR3: TGTGCCAGCAGTTTCTATCCGACAGGGGGGGCCTACGAGCAGTACTTC.

The sample holds a few counts of this clone. The genes are TRBV27 and TRBJ2-2; D gene uncertain. The ends were cut back, 6 bases at V and 7 bases at J, with 12 bases in the middle. Germline values: CDR1 MNHEY, CDR2 SMNVEV (reference sequence). The CDR3 totals 13 residues. The CDR3 nucleotides read TGTGCCAGCAGCCTTCTTACAGTCGGGGAGCTGTTTTTT. This codes for CASSLLTVGELFF.

The rearrangement links TRBV28 to TRBJ1-4, with 9 nucleotides matching TRBD1. J lost 5 bases, V lost 4 bases, and 11 bases had no gene match. The germline CDR1 and CDR2 sequences are MDHEN and SYDVKM. CDR3 length: 17 amino acids. The CDR3 DNA reads as TGTGCCAGCAGTTCCGGACAGGGGAGGGGGGGAAATGAAAAACTGTTTTTT. This codes for CASSSGQGRGGNEKLFF.

The chain carries TRBV6-1 and TRBJ1-3, with a possible D match to TRBD1 (6 bases). CDR3 length: 14 residues. Germline loops: CDR1 MNHNS, CDR2 SASEGT. The ends were cut back, 0 bases at V and 7 bases at J, with 10 bases in the middle. The CDR3 DNA sequence: TGTGCCAGCAGTGAAGCGGAGGGGGTGAACACCATATATTTT. Translating gives CASSEAEGVNTIYF.

This chain uses TRBV2 with TRBJ2-3; TRBD2 matches at 9 bases. CDR1 is SNHLY and CDR2 is FYNNEI in the germline V gene. V shed 6 bases, J shed 4 bases, and the junction held 2 bases outside the gene matches. The CDR3 is made up of 13 amino acids. CDR3 protein: CASRRLAADTQYF. The CDR3 nucleotides are TGTGCCAGCAGAAGACTAGCGGCAGATACGCAGTATTTT.

Only a few counts were recorded for this clone. J is TRBJ2-1 and V is TRBV4-2, with TRBD2 identical over 8 bases. V shed 8 bases, J shed 7 bases, and the junction held 10 bases outside the gene matches. Per the germline V gene, CDR1 is LGHNA and CDR2 is YNFKEQ. This CDR3 is built from 14 residues. The chain's CDR3 is CASGGLGGLNEQFF. In DNA form, the CDR3 reads TGTGCCAGCGGGGGACTAGGAGGTTTGAATGAGCAGTTCTTC.

This clone was detected only once. The chain is built from TRBV11-3 and TRBJ1-1; 7 nucleotides match TRBD1. The ends lost 5 bases at V and 8 bases at J; junction bases unmatched: 20. Germline V CDR1 and CDR2: SGHNT, YENEEA. The CDR3 is made up of 17 amino acids. The CDR3 spells CASSNRRAPDREAEAFF. CDR3 in DNA: TGTGCCAGCAGCAATCGTAGAGCCCCCGACAGGGAAGCCGAAGCTTTCTTT.

The V and J genes are TRBV30 and TRBJ2-4; no clear D. Germline CDR1 GTSNPN, CDR2 SVGIG (reference sequence). The CDR3 is made up of 11 amino acids. V was pared by 0 bases and J by 8 bases, with 5 bases between. The CDR3 nucleotides are TGTGCCTGGAGTGTACTCGACATTCAGTACTTC. This sequence encodes CAWSVLDIQYF.

The chain carries TRBV10-2 and TRBJ1-6; no reliable D call. The CDR3 spans 16 residues. Germline CDR1 and CDR2: WSHSY and SAAADI. Between the trimmed V and J ends, which lost 2 bases and 2 bases, there was a span of 10 bases. The chain's CDR3 is CASSETTGTYNSPLHF. CDR3 DNA: TGCGCCAGCAGTGAGACGACGGGCACCTATAATTCACCCCTCCACTTT.

The chain employs TRBV10-1 and TRBJ2-1; 10 nucleotides line up with TRBD1. Germline V gene data show CDR1 as WNHNN and CDR2 as SYGVQD (reference sequence). The CDR3 runs to 14 residues. V was pared by 11 bases and J by 7 bases, with 11 bases of the junction left unmatched. The CDR3: CAGYRQGAGNEQFF. CDR3 DNA: TGCGCCGGTTACCGACAGGGGGCGGGTAATGAGCAGTTCTTC.

The chain joins TRBV12-3 or TRBV12-4 to TRBJ2-1, with no clear D. The CDR3 contains 13 residues. Deletions cut 5 bases from V and 8 bases from J, with 13 bases between. CDR3 nucleotides: TGTGCCAGCAGTCCCTCCTCCCCGGATGAGCAGTTCTTC. It encodes CASSPSSPDEQFF.

This chain connects TRBV9 to TRBJ2-7; D may be TRBD2 (5 bases). With 4 bases removed from V and 2 bases from J, the gap between germline ends came to 13 bases. The CDR3 consists of 14 residues. The germline V gene encodes CDR1 SGDLS and CDR2 YYNGEE. The CDR3, as DNA: TGTGCCAGCAGCCCGCGGGCCAAGCCCTACGAGCAGTACTTC. It encodes CASSPRAKPYEQYF.

V is TRBV27 and J is TRBJ2-6; D may correspond to TRBD1 or TRBD2 (5 bases each). The V gene's germline CDR1 is MNHEY and CDR2 SMNVEV (reference sequence). CDR3 size: 18 residues. With 5 bases removed from V and 2 bases from J, the gap between germline ends came to 19 bases. The CDR3 protein is CASSRGAIGNPGANVLTF. CDR3 DNA: TGTGCCAGCAGTAGAGGGGCCATCGGGAACCCTGGGGCCAACGTCCTGACTTTC.

The genes are TRBV2 and TRBJ2-7, with 7 positions matching TRBD2. The CDR3 has 14 residues. Looked up from germline, CDR1 is SNHLY and CDR2 is FYNNEI. Unmatched junction bases numbered 5, after V lost 4 bases and J lost 2 bases. In DNA, the CDR3 is TGTGCCAGCAGTGTTGGCAGCGGGGCCTACGAGCAGTACTTC. This translates into CASSVGSGAYEQYF.

In this sample, this clone turned up a few times. The chain has TRBV4-1 and TRBJ2-7, with TRBD1 matching over 9 bases. This CDR3 is 13 amino acids long. The germline V gene encodes CDR1 MGHRA and CDR2 YSYEKL. V was clipped by 1 base and J by 6 bases; unmatched bases: 1. Here the CDR3 DNA reads TGCGCCAGCAGCCAAGGGACAGGGGTCGAGCAGTACTTC. Protein: CASSQGTGVEQYF.

The table lists this clone with a few counts. CDR3 protein: CASSLVGTGKYGYTF. The CDR3 DNA reads as TGTGCCAGCAGCTTAGTAGGGACAGGGAAGTATGGCTACACCTTC. V and J are TRBV7-9 and TRBJ1-2; 9 nucleotides agree with TRBD1. This CDR3 is 15 amino acids long. J lost 5 bases, V lost 1 base, and 5 bases had no gene match. Germline V gives CDR1 SEHNR, CDR2 FQNEAQ (reference sequence).

V is TRBV11-2 and J is TRBJ2-3, with unresolved D. Germline CDR1 and CDR2: SGHAT and FQNNGV. CDR3 length: 12 residues. The V gene lost 6 bases and the J gene lost 3 bases, with 7 bases spanning the gap. Here the CDR3 DNA reads TGTGCCAGCAGTCTCGGTACAGATACGCAGTATTTT. Translation gives CASSLGTDTQYF.